This TCR beta chain stems from a study of CD8+ T cells in alopecia areata (dated by TCRdb to between 2017 and 2018). Background for the entire study: Treated patients were enrolled in an open-label pilot trial of oral tofacitinib, 5 to 10 mg twice daily, for moderate-to-severe alopecia areata. To study T cell clonal expansion in alopecia areata, the researchers applied high-throughput TCRbeta sequencing to both the C3H/HeJ mouse model and human patients. Disease severity in treated patients was measured with the SALT score, which quantifies the percentage of affected scalp surface area. TCRbeta CDR3 regions were amplified by immunoSEQ multiplex PCR with 35 Vbeta forward and 13 Jbeta reverse primers. Tofacitinib was administered for 6 to 18 months, and 6 months of follow-up off drug were then conducted to assess delayed response and recurrence. Human TCRbeta sequencing covered scalp tissue and sorted CD4+ and CD8+ peripheral blood T cells from patchy and totalis/universalis alopecia areata patients and healthy controls. Clonality in the scalp was compared among normal scalp (n=4), patchy alopecia areata scalp (n=8), and alopecia totalis/universalis scalp (n=8). Biopsies were taken from tofacitinib-treated patients at baseline and again at 4 and 24 weeks into treatment, and several of those patients also had a later scalp biopsy. RNA was obtained with the PAXgene miRNA kit for fixed scalp, the miRNeasy kit for PBMCs, and the RNeasy kit for mouse skin.

The sample's time point, from its label and the paper: more than 3 weeks on oral tofacitinib. The treatment or condition label here, explained by the study, means: oral pan-JAK inhibitor, 5-10 mg twice daily. Lesional scalp punch biopsies and peripheral blood were obtained from alopecia areata patients. PBMCs were separated by density centrifugation and stained for CD3, CD4 and CD8, after which CD4+ and CD8+ T cells were sorted on a FACSAria. As concerns this clone: Its antigen target is currently unknown. The record has no base qualities; no much larger clone is one base away.

Library preparation used the immunoSEQ multiplex PCR assay. RNA was extracted from all samples and reverse transcribed into cDNA as template for TCR sequencing. First-strand cDNA was synthesized using SuperScript III with a 2:1 mix of oligo-dT and random hexamers. A synthetic immune receptor repertoire was used to measure amplification bias, and any remaining bias was corrected computationally. The published analysis was carried out like this. After raw reads were preprocessed to remove errors, the CDR3 was defined following IMGT conventions as running from the conserved cysteine to phenylalanine. Clonality was computed as 1 minus the Shannon entropy, with the entropy normalized by log2 of the number of productive unique TCRs. CD4 or CD8 identity of scalp clones was inferred by cross-referencing scalp TCRbeta sequences with sorted blood CD4 and CD8 repertoires. TCRdb took this table from immuneACCESS and kept in-frame rearrangements with V and J called. Such tables lack part of the clones; where checked against another copy, unresolved V genes explain under half of the gap, and the rest is unexplained. V, J and clone size derive from that table, while D and trimming were established from the DNA sequence. The sample table lists about 130,000 clones, roughly 50% of them with a count of one. About a sixth of the sample is in the top ten clones.

The V end loses 0 bases and the J end loses 9 bases, and a stretch of 16 bases separates them. CDR1 is given as SGHNT and CDR2 as YYREEE, both from the germline V gene (reference sequence). The CDR3 has 16 amino acids, counting the end cysteine and phenylalanine. Kept here is only the CDR3 DNA, which spans 48 bases and is read in frame from base 1. Here is what the overall study found, with its caveats: Compared with normal scalp, lesional scalp, particularly in alopecia totalis/universalis, had higher clonality and more expanded CD8+ clones, which suggests antigenic drive. During tofacitinib treatment, many expanded lesional clones remained in scalp and blood, and this persistence may partly explain relapse after treatment is stopped. Tofacitinib significantly lowered scalp clonality and the number of expanded CD8+ clones among the top 100 scalp clones. Scalp TCR repertoire analysis is complicated because resident alphabeta T cells in normal human skin are also sequenced, whereas mouse skin is dominated by gammadelta T cells. TCR sequences shared between patients were less clear than in mice, possibly partly because of HLA diversity in the patient population. Because the treated cohort was small and had only one nonresponder, larger studies are needed to examine links between baseline CD8+ expansion and response.

The rearrangement combines TRBV5-4 with TRBJ1-6; 5 matching bases give a weak D call of TRBD1. The starting material was CD8+ T cells sorted from blood, obtained at week 4, from a patient treated with tofacitinib. The clonotype originates from a human donor with alopecia areata. Read as DNA, the sequence is TGTGCCAGCAGCTTGGAACAGCAGGGTAACGGTTCACCCCTCCACTTT. This codes for CASSLEQQGNGSPLHF. The CDR3 plus the reference TRBV5-4 and TRBJ1-6 genes for the other parts give the full variable domain: ETGVTQSPTHLIKTRGQQVTLRCSSQSGHNTVSWYQQALGQGPQFIFQYYREEENGRGNFPPRFSGLQFPNYSSELNVNALELDDSALYLCASSLEQQGNGSPLHFGNGTRLTVT.